A selection of T cell receptor beta chains follows, all from one sample in a study of CD8 T cells in Susac syndrome. TCRdb re-called the immunoSEQ multiplex PCR reads with MiXCR, one entry per CDR3 protein. Among 330,000 or so distinct CDR3 sequences listed, 75% to 90% were seen once. Sequences were obtained from CD8+ T cells from PBMCs. The receptors derive from a human donor with multiple sclerosis. Each CDR3 is given with its conserved first and last residue. D genes are given only for firm matches.

TRBJ2-2,TRBV6-6,.,TGTGCCACGTGGGGGGGGGAGCTGTTTTTT,CATWGGELFF
TRBJ2-1,TRBV7-7,.,TGTGCTAGCAGCTTCGGACAGAACAATGAGCAGTTCTTC,CASSFGQNNEQFF
TRBJ2-1,TRBV4-3,TRBD2,TGCGCCAGCAGCCAAGATGCTAGCGGGTTTAATGAGCAGTTCTTC,CASSQDASGFNEQFF
TRBJ2-7,TRBV6-2/TRBV6-3,.,TGTGCCAGCAGTTACTCGATTTTGGACTTGAGCTCCTACGAGCAGTACTTC,CASSYSILDLSSYEQYF
TRBJ1-1,TRBV20-1,.,TGCAGTGCTAGAGATGAAGAACGGTCCAGGAACACTGAAGCTTTCTTT,CSARDEERSRNTEAFF
TRBJ2-1,TRBV5-1,.,TGCGCCAGCAGCAAAAAGGGAACTTACAATGAGCAGTTCTTC,CASSKKGTYNEQFF
TRBJ2-2,TRBV5-1,TRBD1,TGCGCCAGCAGCTCCGGGACAGGGGGCTCAGGGGAGCTGTTTTTT,CASSSGTGGSGELFF
TRBJ2-1,TRBV2,.,TGTGCCAGCAGGGACCCAGTGTTGGGGAGAGGAAGCTCCTACAATGAGCAGTTCTTC,CASRDPVLGRGSSYNEQFF
TRBJ2-3,TRBV27,TRBD1,TGTGCCAGCAGTTATAGGACAGGGGGCACAGATACGCAGTATTTT,CASSYRTGGTDTQYF
TRBJ2-2,TRBV6-5,.,TGTGCCAGCAGTTACCGCCCTGAGGGTTTTACCGGGGAGCTGTTTTTT,CASSYRPEGFTGELFF
TRBJ1-1,TRBV7-9,.,TGTGCCAGCAGCTCCCTTGGCGGGCGGGACACTGAAGCTTTCTTT,CASSSLGGRDTEAFF
TRBJ2-3,TRBV28,TRBD1,TGTGCCAGCAGTTCGGTACAGGGGATAGATACGCAGTATTTT,CASSSVQGIDTQYF
TRBJ1-3,TRBV4-1,.,TGCGCCAGCAGCCCTGGGGGTGAGGGGACTGGAAACACCATATATTTT,CASSPGGEGTGNTIYF
TRBJ1-2,TRBV4-3,TRBD1,TGCGCCAGCAGCCAAGGACAGGGGGTTGGGTATGGCTACACCTTC,CASSQGQGVGYGYTF
TRBJ1-2,TRBV10-2,.,TGCGCCAGCAGTGGGGGGTTAGGGGACGGCTACACCTTC,CASSGGLGDGYTF
TRBJ2-7,TRBV27,.,TGTGCCAGCAGTCGAAACCCCCTACCGGGGGACGAGCAGTACTTC,CASSRNPLPGDEQYF
TRBJ2-1,TRBV4-2,TRBD2,TGTGCCAGCAGACACCGAAGCGGGGGGGCCTACAATGAGCAGTTCTTC,CASRHRSGGAYNEQFF
TRBJ2-5,TRBV7-9,.,TGTGCCAGCAGCTTAGCAACAGGGGGACTACAAGAGACCCAGTACTTC,CASSLATGGLQETQYF
TRBJ2-2,TRBV7-8,TRBD2,TGTGCCAGCAGCTCTGGGGCGGGGGGGCCGCCCGGGGAGCTGTTTTTT,CASSSGAGGPPGELFF
TRBJ1-2,TRBV7-8,.,TGTGCCAGCAGCTTTTATGTCCAGGAGGAGAGCTACACCTTC,CASSFYVQEESYTF
TRBJ2-5,TRBV6-5,.,TGTGCCAGCCGGATCAGCGCCCAAGAGACCCAGTACTTC,CASRISAQETQYF
TRBJ2-5,TRBV4-1,.,TGCGCCAGCAGCCAAGATCGGACCCCTGGGGAAGAGACCCAGTACTTC,CASSQDRTPGEETQYF
TRBJ2-5,TRBV29-1,TRBD1,TGCAGCGTATCCGGGACAGGGGATGCGGAGACCCAGTACTTC,CSVSGTGDAETQYF
TRBJ2-1,TRBV3-1,TRBD1,TGTGCCAGCAGCCAAGACGACAGGGCAGCCTACAATGAGCAGTTCTTC,CASSQDDRAAYNEQFF
TRBJ2-4,TRBV7-8,TRBD2,TGTGCCAGCAGCTTGACTAGCGGGGGGGCCGCCAAAAACATTCAGTACTTC,CASSLTSGGAAKNIQYF